The 24 T cell receptor beta chains presented below share a single source sample, sequenced in a study of T cell repertoires in cytomegalovirus infection. TCRdb reanalysed the reads using MiXCR and keeps one entry per CDR3 protein. In the table there are around 130,000 distinct CDR3 sequences, more than 20% of which are singletons. The antigens these receptors bind are not known. The sequencing input was PBMCs, sequenced either directly or after in vitro stimulation (not recorded which). The receptors derive from a human donor in good health (CMV status not recorded). Some clones in this sample may be carry-over from other donors' samples.

This clonotype was recorded a few times. The chain couples TRBV6-6 to TRBJ2-3, with D possibly TRBD2 on 5 matching bases. The CDR3 is made up of 14 amino acids. CDR1 is MNHNY, CDR2 SVGAGI, per germline (reference sequence). V was trimmed by 6 bases and J by 0 bases, leaving 10 bases between them. CDR3 sequence (DNA): TGTGCCAGCAGACAACTAGGGAGCACAGATACGCAGTATTTT. Residues: CASRQLGSTDTQYF.

V usage is TRBV20-1 and J usage is TRBJ2-1; D gene ambiguous. Germline V gene lookup returns CDR1 DFQATT and CDR2 SNEGSKA (reference sequence). Trimming left V 5 bases short and J 4 bases short, with 3 bases between. The CDR3 has 10 residues. The CDR3 protein is CSAEYNEQFF. CDR3 sequence (DNA): TGCAGTGCTGAGTACAATGAGCAGTTCTTC.

The CDR3: CASSFRDSDGYTF. CDR3 bases: TGTGCCAGCAGCTTTCGGGACAGCGATGGCTACACCTTC. The V gene is TRBV7-9, the J gene TRBJ1-2; TRBD1 agrees at 7 bases. CDR3 length equals 13 residues. After removal of 3 bases from V and 6 bases from J, the junction contained 4 bases not matched to a gene. Germline values: CDR1 SEHNR, CDR2 FQNEAQ (reference sequence).

This clonotype has ten or more counts. This rearrangement joins TRBV7-2 to TRBJ1-5, with D hard to call. Germline CDR1 is SGHTA and CDR2 is FQGNSA. V lost 5 bases and J 7 bases, leaving 12 bases between the germline ends. The length of the CDR3 is 13 residues. The CDR3 reads CASSTSVGQPQHF. CDR3 bases: TGTGCCAGCAGCACTTCGGTAGGGCAGCCCCAGCATTTT.

CDR3 region: CASSSFGQGADEQFF. The CDR3 DNA reads as TGTGCCAGCAGCTCCTTCGGACAGGGGGCCGATGAGCAGTTCTTC. The gene calls are TRBV11-1 and TRBJ2-1; 11 positions agree with TRBD1. V gave up 4 bases and J gave up 8 bases; unmatched junction bases: 7. This CDR3 is built from 15 residues. Germline V gene lookup returns CDR1 SGHAT and CDR2 FQDESV (reference sequence).

The sample holds a few counts of this clonotype. This chain joins TRBV7-9 and TRBJ2-1; TRBD1 agrees at 8 bases. This CDR3 region has 17 residues. Trimming cost V 4 bases and J 4 bases; bases outside gene matches: 12. The V gene's germline CDR1 is SEHNR and CDR2 FQNEAQ (reference sequence). CDR3 nucleotide sequence: TGTGCCAGCAGCTCAACTACCGGGACAGGCGTTTACAATGAGCAGTTCTTC. As protein: CASSSTTGTGVYNEQFF.

This clonotype was observed a handful of times. J is TRBJ2-1 and V is TRBV20-1, with D tentatively TRBD2 (6 bases). This CDR3 is built from 16 residues. Trimming stripped 0 bases from V and 2 bases from J, with 14 bases between. CDR1 and CDR2 from the germline V gene are DFQATT and SNEGSKA (reference sequence). The CDR3 DNA is TGCAGTGCTAGAGATACCCTCGGGAGAGCCTACAATGAGCAGTTCTTC. It codes for CSARDTLGRAYNEQFF.

The chain carries TRBV7-6 and TRBJ2-2, with 15 positions matching TRBD2. The V and J ends lost 3 bases and 4 bases, in that order; junction bases with no gene match: 12. The CDR3 consists of 20 residues. Germline lookup yields CDR1 SGHVS and CDR2 FNYEAQ. The CDR3 nucleotides are TGTGCCAGCAGCTTCGGACTAGCGGGAGGGCTACTTTCTGGCACCGGGGAGCTGTTTTTT. Encoded protein: CASSFGLAGGLLSGTGELFF. Full variable domain (outside the CDR3, taken from reference TRBV7-6 and TRBJ2-2): GAGVSQSPRYKVTKRGQDVALRCDPISGHVSLYWYRQALGQGPEFLTYFNYEAQQDKSGLPNDRFSAERPEGSISTLTIQRTEQRDSAMYRCASSFGLAGGLLSGTGELFFGEGSRLTVL.

This clonotype showed up many times. CDR3 bases: TGTGCCAGTAGCCTGTCACGTAAAGAGACCCAGTACTTC. The encoded protein is CASSLSRKETQYF. The V and J genes are TRBV19 and TRBJ2-5; D is unclear. Germline V CDR1 and CDR2: LNHDA, SQIVND (reference sequence). Trimming removed 6 bases at V and 3 bases at J, with 11 bases between. This CDR3 has 13 residues.

Note on this clonotype: A much larger clone sits a single nucleotide away, making a read error possible. The chain is built from TRBV6-1 and TRBJ2-3, with D possibly matching TRBD2 (6 bases). The CDR3 covers 15 residues. Germline CDR1 and CDR2: MNHNS and SASEGT. This CDR3 reads CAGSEAEGYTDTQYF. CDR3 coding DNA: TGTGCCGGCAGTGAAGCGGAGGGATACACAGATACGCAGTATTTT.

In its sample, this clonotype was seen many times. V gene TRBV7-9 combines with J gene TRBJ1-2; weak D call: TRBD1 (5 bases). The CDR3 runs to 13 residues. From germline, CDR1 is SEHNR and CDR2 FQNEAQ (reference sequence). V was clipped by 4 bases and J by 8 bases, with 14 bases between them. CDR3 protein: CASSSDKKTGYTF. CDR3 sequence (DNA): TGTGCCAGCAGCTCGGACAAAAAAACGGGCTACACCTTC. The variable domain in full, with the rest retrieved from reference TRBV7-9 and TRBJ1-2, is DTGVSQNPRHKITKRGQNVTFRCDPISEHNRLYWYRQTLGQGPEFLTYFQNEAQLEKSRLLSDRFSAERPKGSFSTLEIQRTEQGDSAMYLCASSSDKKTGYTFGSGTRLTVV.

As DNA, the CDR3 is TGTGCCAGCAGTTTTTTCCGGGAAACCTACGAGCAGTACTTC. As protein: CASSFFRETYEQYF. V usage is TRBV28 and J usage is TRBJ2-7; D is perhaps TRBD2 (5 bases). The V gene lost 3 bases and the J gene lost 2 bases, with 11 bases spanning the gap. The CDR3 runs 14 residues. The germline gives CDR1 MDHEN, CDR2 SYDVKM.

Only a few counts were recorded for this clonotype. The gene calls are TRBV7-2 and TRBJ2-1; perhaps TRBD2 as D (6 bases). The CDR3 consists of 12 residues. Germline CDR1 reads SGHTA; CDR2 reads FQGNSA. V was clipped by 5 bases and J by 14 bases, with 16 bases between them. The CDR3 here is CASSPPLAREFF. CDR3 bases: TGTGCCAGCAGCCCTCCACTAGCCAGGGAGTTCTTC.

This clonotype was found a few times. The rearrangement joins TRBV19 to TRBJ1-5, with TRBD1 as a possible D gene (5 bases). Germline V gene sequence: CDR1 LNHDA, CDR2 SQIVND (reference sequence). This CDR3 is 14 amino acids long. V was trimmed by 4 bases and J by 5 bases, leaving 12 bases between them. CDR3 protein: CASSRRGSDQPQHF. In DNA form, the CDR3 reads TGTGCCAGTAGTAGGCGGGGCTCTGATCAGCCCCAGCATTTT.

This clonotype was counted between two and nine times. The chain links TRBV7-3 to TRBJ2-1, with 10 bases aligning to TRBD2. This CDR3 has 15 amino acids. J lost 5 bases, V lost 2 bases, and 3 bases had no gene match. Germline CDR1 is SGHTA and CDR2 is FQGTGA. CDR3 region: CASSLLSGRDNEQFF. CDR3 in DNA: TGTGCCAGCAGCTTATTAAGCGGGAGGGACAATGAGCAGTTCTTC. The full variable domain, rest sourced from reference TRBV7-3 and TRBJ2-1, is GAGVSQTPSNKVTEKGKYVELRCDPISGHTALYWYRQSLGQGPEFLIYFQGTGAADDSGLPNDRFFAVRPEGSVSTLKIQRTERGDSAVYLCASSLLSGRDNEQFFGPGTRLTVL.

The chain is built from TRBV6-2 or TRBV6-3 and TRBJ2-5; D is ambiguous. There are 15 residues in the CDR3. CDR1 MNHEY and CDR2 SVGEGT come from the germline V gene. V gave up 2 bases and J gave up 0 bases, with 10 bases separating them. For the CDR3, the DNA is TGTGCCAGCAGTTACGGTGACAACCACCAAGAGACCCAGTACTTC. It specifies CASSYGDNHQETQYF.

This clonotype was seen a handful of times. The chain carries TRBV7-9 and TRBJ1-1; tentative D call: TRBD1 (6 bases). CDR3 size: 15 residues. Germline-derived CDR1 and CDR2 are SEHNR and FQNEAQ (reference sequence). V was shortened by 1 base and J by 5 bases, with 14 bases between the two germline ends. This CDR3 is CASSLVRGRDTEAFF. The CDR3 coding sequence is TGTGCCAGCAGCTTAGTCAGGGGCAGGGATACTGAAGCTTTCTTT.

Only a few counts were recorded for this clonotype. This chain links TRBV10-3 with TRBJ1-2; D might be TRBD1 (6 bases). Germline values: CDR1 ENHRY, CDR2 SYGVKD. CDR3 length equals 13 residues. V was trimmed by 7 bases and J by 5 bases, leaving 14 bases between them. The CDR3 region is CAIKSGQTYGYTF. The CDR3 DNA reads TGTGCCATCAAATCCGGACAGACGTATGGCTACACCTTC.

This clonotype was seen many times. The chain recombines TRBV7-2 with TRBJ1-2; 8 bases are shared with TRBD1. Germline V gene lookup returns CDR1 SGHTA and CDR2 FQGNSA. The V segment lost 5 bases and the J segment 4 bases; nucleotides outside the gene matches: 6. The CDR3 covers 14 residues. CDR3 protein: CASSAGQGSYGYTF. The CDR3 DNA follows: TGTGCCAGCAGCGCCGGACAGGGATCCTATGGCTACACCTTC.

The gene calls are TRBV6-5 and TRBJ1-6; D remains ambiguous. V gave up 0 bases and J gave up 7 bases, with 10 bases separating them. CDR3 size: 15 residues. The V gene's germline CDR1 is MNHEY and CDR2 SVGAGI. The CDR3: CASSYSGTSNSPLHF. CDR3 nucleotide sequence: TGTGCCAGCAGTTACTCGGGAACCTCCAATTCACCCCTCCACTTT.

The V gene is TRBV6-2 or TRBV6-3, the J gene TRBJ2-1; D is uncertain. The CDR3 length is 17 residues. Looked up from germline, CDR1 is MNHEY and CDR2 is SVGEGT. V was shortened by 6 bases and J by 7 bases, with 25 bases between the two germline ends. The CDR3 DNA follows: TGTGCCAGCAGCACCCTCCTGGGGTGGGAACCAGCAAATGAGCAGTTCTTC. This translates into CASSTLLGWEPANEQFF.

The CDR3 nucleotides read TGTGCCAGCAGTGTGGGGGGAAGGACTGAAGCTTTCTTT. Translation: CASSVGGRTEAFF. The V and J genes are TRBV12-3 or TRBV12-4 and TRBJ1-1; D is perhaps TRBD1 (5 bases). Deletions cut 5 bases from V and 5 bases from J, with 12 bases between. The CDR3 spans 13 residues.

The chain joins TRBV11-2 to TRBJ1-3, with D possibly matching TRBD1 (5 bases). Trimming shortened V by 7 bases and J by 0 bases, and 16 bases separated the two germline ends. Germline V gives CDR1 SGHAT, CDR2 FQNNGV. The CDR3 covers 16 residues. CDR3 loop: CASTGRAESSGNTIYF. CDR3 nucleotides: TGTGCCAGCACAGGGAGGGCGGAAAGCTCTGGAAACACCATATATTTT.

The chain recombines TRBV14 with TRBJ1-2; a possible D gene is TRBD1 (6 bases). V lost 4 bases and J 5 bases, leaving 11 bases between the germline ends. This CDR3 region has 13 residues. Germline assignment: CDR1 SGHDN and CDR2 FVKESK. The CDR3 region is CASSRDKRYGYTF. In DNA, the CDR3 is TGTGCCAGCAGCCGGGACAAGCGGTATGGCTACACCTTC.